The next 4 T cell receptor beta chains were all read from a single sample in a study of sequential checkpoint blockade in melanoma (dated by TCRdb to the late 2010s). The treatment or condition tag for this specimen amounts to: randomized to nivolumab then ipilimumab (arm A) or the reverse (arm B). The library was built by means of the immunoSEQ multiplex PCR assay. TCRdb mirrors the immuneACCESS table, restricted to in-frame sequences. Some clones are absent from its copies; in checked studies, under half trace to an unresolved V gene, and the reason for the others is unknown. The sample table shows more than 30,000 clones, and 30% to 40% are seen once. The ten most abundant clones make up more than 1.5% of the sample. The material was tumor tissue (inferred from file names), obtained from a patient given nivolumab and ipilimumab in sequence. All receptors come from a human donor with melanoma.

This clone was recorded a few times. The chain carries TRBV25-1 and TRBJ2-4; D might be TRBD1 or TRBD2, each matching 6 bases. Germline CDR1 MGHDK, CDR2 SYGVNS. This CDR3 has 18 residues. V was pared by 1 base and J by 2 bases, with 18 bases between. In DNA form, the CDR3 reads TGTGCCAGCAGTGAATCCGGGCTGGGGGGCGGTTCCAAAAACATTCAGTACTTC. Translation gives CASSESGLGGGSKNIQYF.

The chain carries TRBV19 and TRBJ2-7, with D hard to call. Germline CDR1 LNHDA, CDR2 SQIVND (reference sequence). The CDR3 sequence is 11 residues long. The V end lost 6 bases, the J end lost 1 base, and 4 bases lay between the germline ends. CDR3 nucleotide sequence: TGTGCCAGTAGCGGATCCTACGAGCAGTACTTC. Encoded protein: CASSGSYEQYF.

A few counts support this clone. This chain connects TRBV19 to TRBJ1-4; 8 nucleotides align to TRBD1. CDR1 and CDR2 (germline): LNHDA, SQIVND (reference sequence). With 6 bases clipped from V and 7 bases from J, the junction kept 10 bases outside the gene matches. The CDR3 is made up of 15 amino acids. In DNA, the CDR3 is TGTGCCAGTAGGACAGGGGCAAGTTTAGGTGAAAAACTGTTTTTT. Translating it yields CASRTGASLGEKLFF.

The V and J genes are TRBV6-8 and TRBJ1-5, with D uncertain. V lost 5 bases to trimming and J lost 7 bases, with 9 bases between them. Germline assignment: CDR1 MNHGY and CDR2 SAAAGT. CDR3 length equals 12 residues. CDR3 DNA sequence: TGTGCCAGCAGTGATAGTGGGCAGCCCCAGCATTTT. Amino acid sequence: CASSDSGQPQHF.